Shown below are 30 T cell receptor beta chains from a single sample sequenced in a study of CD8 T cells in ankylosing spondylitis. Points from the study as a whole: Characteristic of ankylosing spondylitis blood, it appeared, was a TCR beta motif comprising about eight highly homologous variants.

TCRdb recomputed calls from the 5' RACE reads with MiXCR, one row per CDR3 protein. The data contain about 400,000 distinct CDR3 sequences, around 20% of them singletons. Their antigens remain unidentified. Material: blood, either unsorted or a sorted T cell fraction (not recorded which). The receptors here all came from a male donor with ankylosing spondylitis.

This clonotype was detected only a few times. The chain has TRBV4-1 and TRBJ1-4; D is unresolved. The CDR3 is made up of 15 amino acids. The V end was cut by 2 bases, the J end by 3 bases, with 10 bases between. Germline V gene sequence: CDR1 MGHRA, CDR2 YSYEKL. In nucleotides, the CDR3 is TGCGCCAGCAGCCAAACGGTGACTTCTAATGAAAAACTGTTTTTT. Residues: CASSQTVTSNEKLFF.

This clonotype was recorded many times. The rearrangement uses TRBV5-6 and TRBJ2-5; D could derive from TRBD1 or TRBD2 (6 bases each). This CDR3 has 15 residues. Germline CDR1 is SGHDT and CDR2 is YYEEEE. The V end was cut by 1 base, the J end by 4 bases, with 14 bases between. The CDR3: CASSLSGGGRETQYF. For the CDR3, the DNA is TGTGCCAGCAGCTTGTCTGGAGGGGGGAGAGAGACCCAGTACTTC.

This clonotype was counted many times. The V call is TRBV7-2, the J call TRBJ2-1, with 10 bases aligning to TRBD2. CDR1 and CDR2 from the germline V gene are SGHTA and FQGNSA. The CDR3 length is 16 residues. Trimming took 5 bases from V and 3 from J; bases not matched to a gene: 7. The CDR3 loop reads CASSPVSGRDYNEQFF. The DNA for the CDR3 is TGTGCCAGCAGCCCAGTCAGCGGGAGGGACTACAATGAGCAGTTCTTC. Drawing the rest from reference TRBV7-2 and TRBJ2-1, the complete variable domain is GAGVSQSPSNKVTEKGKDVELRCDPISGHTALYWYRQSLGQGLEFLIYFQGNSAPDKSGLPSDRFSAERTGGSVSTLTIQRTQQEDSAVYLCASSPVSGRDYNEQFFGPGTRLTVL.

The V call is TRBV5-1, the J call TRBJ1-5; D is ambiguous. The germline V gene has CDR1 SGHRS and CDR2 YFSETQ. Trimming took off 4 bases at V and 3 bases at J, with 14 bases between the two ends. This CDR3 comprises 15 residues. The CDR3 bases are TGCGCCAGCAGCCCGGAACTGGGTACCAATCAGCCCCAGCATTTT. This translates into CASSPELGTNQPQHF.

The V gene is TRBV10-3, the J gene TRBJ2-1; 12 nucleotides align to TRBD1. The germline gives CDR1 ENHRY, CDR2 SYGVKD. Trimming removed 11 bases from V and 7 bases from J; junction bases left unmatched: 6. The CDR3 length is 13 residues. The CDR3 DNA reads as TGTGCCGTCCCGGGACAGGGGGCGAATGAGCAGTTCTTC. Protein: CAVPGQGANEQFF.

In this sample, this clonotype turned up a few times. The rearrangement joins TRBV5-1 to TRBJ2-3; 11 bases are shared with TRBD2. Trimming at V came to 2 bases and at J to 5 bases, leaving 1 base not matched to a gene. Per germline, CDR1 SGHRS and CDR2 YFSETQ. The CDR3 covers 14 residues. CDR3 sequence (DNA): TGCGCCAGCAGCTTTAGCGGGAGGGAAGATACGCAGTATTTT. Encoded protein: CASSFSGREDTQYF.

This clonotype was seen only a few times. The chain has TRBV21-1 and TRBJ2-5; TRBD1, the table's D call, was not compared with the DNA. TRBV21-1 has pseudogene status. The CDR3 totals 15 residues. This chain's CDR3 is CASSKEWGRSETQYF. CDR3 DNA sequence: TGTGCCAGCAGCAAAGAGTGGGGGCGATCAGAGACCCAGTACTTC.

This clonotype was observed a few times. The chain links TRBV12-3 or TRBV12-4 to TRBJ2-1; TRBD2 matches at 12 bases. V gave up 6 bases and J gave up 1 base; unmatched junction bases: 4. The CDR3 loop spans 16 amino acids. The CDR3 DNA reads as TGTGCCAGCAGGGAACTAGCGGGAGGTTCCTACAATGAGCAGTTCTTC. The encoded protein is CASRELAGGSYNEQFF.

This clonotype came up a few times. The V call is TRBV29-1, the J call TRBJ2-3; 15 nucleotides match TRBD2. The V segment lost 2 bases and the J segment 9 bases; nucleotides outside the gene matches: 6. Germline lookup yields CDR1 SQVTM and CDR2 ANQGSEA. The CDR3 spans 15 residues. Here the CDR3 reads CSVEPPGLAGGTQYF. CDR3 bases: TGCAGCGTTGAACCCCCGGGACTAGCGGGAGGCACGCAGTATTTT.

This clonotype appeared a few times. The V call is TRBV28, the J call TRBJ2-4, with D uncertain. The CDR3 totals 14 residues. Trimming removed 11 bases from V and 2 bases from J, with 16 bases in between. Germline V gene lookup returns CDR1 MDHEN and CDR2 SYDVKM. CDR3 residues: CAVGARYSKNIQYF. Here the CDR3 DNA reads TGTGCCGTCGGTGCCAGGTACTCCAAAAACATTCAGTACTTC. Using reference TRBV28 and TRBJ2-4 for the parts outside the CDR3, the full variable domain is DVKVTQSSRYLVKRTGEKVFLECVQDMDHENMFWYRQDPGLGLRLIYFSYDVKMKEKGDIPEGYSVSREKKERFSLILESASTNQTSMYLCAVGARYSKNIQYFGAGTRLSVL.

The gene calls are TRBV6-5 and TRBJ2-7, with no clear D. The CDR3 contains 11 residues. Germline assignment: CDR1 MNHEY and CDR2 SVGAGI. Trimming pared 4 bases from V and 6 bases from J, leaving 7 bases between. This chain's CDR3 is CASSWEGEQYF. CDR3 sequence (DNA): TGTGCCAGCAGTTGGGAAGGCGAGCAGTACTTC.

The sample holds a few counts of this clonotype. In DNA form, the CDR3 reads TGTGCCAGCAGCTTAGAGGGCGGGGTTACCTACAATGAGCAGTTCTTC. This sequence encodes CASSLEGGVTYNEQFF. The rearrangement joins TRBV7-9 to TRBJ2-1, with TRBD2 as a possible D gene (6 bases). Germline-derived CDR1 and CDR2 are SEHNR and FQNEAQ (reference sequence). The CDR3 consists of 16 residues. V lost 1 base and J 2 bases, leaving 12 bases between the germline ends.

The chain has TRBV9 and TRBJ2-1, with D possibly TRBD2 on 5 matching bases. With 4 bases removed from V and 11 bases from J, the gap between germline ends came to 19 bases. The CDR3 covers 14 residues. CDR1 is SGDLS and CDR2 is YYNGEE in the germline V gene. The CDR3 sequence is CASSSGLTYSKQFF. In DNA, the CDR3 is TGTGCCAGCAGCTCTGGACTGACCTACTCGAAGCAGTTCTTC.

In its sample, this clonotype was seen many times. V gene TRBV29-1 combines with J gene TRBJ2-7; 8 bases match TRBD1. Unmatched junction bases numbered 7, after V lost 6 bases and J lost 3 bases. Germline CDR1 SQVTM, CDR2 ANQGSEA. The CDR3 covers 13 residues. The CDR3 spells CSVPGTGHYEQYF. CDR3 DNA sequence: TGCAGCGTCCCCGGGACAGGACACTACGAGCAGTACTTC.

This clonotype was found a few times. The V and J genes are TRBV10-3 and TRBJ1-5; TRBD1 is a possible D gene (5 bases). CDR1 ENHRY and CDR2 SYGVKD come from the germline V gene. V was cut by 0 bases and J by 0 bases, with 12 bases left in between. There are 17 residues in the CDR3. CDR3: CAISESGETLSNQPQHF. The CDR3 region has the DNA TGTGCCATCAGTGAGTCGGGGGAGACACTTAGCAATCAGCCCCAGCATTTT.

This clonotype appeared a few times. The V and J genes are TRBV6-1 and TRBJ2-7; maybe TRBD1 (6 bases). Germline CDR1 is MNHNS and CDR2 is SASEGT. V lost 2 bases, J lost 2 bases, and 16 bases lay in between. This CDR3 contains 16 residues. CDR3 bases: TGTGCCAGCAGTGAATGGGGGCAACAGGAGACCTACGAGCAGTACTTC. This gives the protein CASSEWGQQETYEQYF.

This clonotype was picked up a small number of times. This chain joins TRBV29-1 and TRBJ2-1, with D uncertain. CDR1 and CDR2 (germline): SQVTM, ANQGSEA. The CDR3 has 13 amino acids. Trimming left V 7 bases short and J 7 bases short, with 17 bases between. The CDR3 coding sequence is TGCAGCGGCGAGAAAGGCTTTAGGAATGAGCAGTTCTTC. This codes for CSGEKGFRNEQFF.

The rearrangement links TRBV4-1 to TRBJ2-7; D is possibly TRBD1 (5 bases). Germline-derived CDR1 and CDR2 are MGHRA and YSYEKL. The V end lost 1 base, the J end lost 7 bases, and 11 bases lay between the germline ends. The CDR3 has 13 amino acids. The DNA for the CDR3 is TGCGCCAGCAGCCAAGTCAGGGCGTGGGAGCAGTACTTC. Translated, it gives CASSQVRAWEQYF.

This clonotype appeared a few times. This chain uses TRBV5-5 with TRBJ2-5; no reliable D call. Trimming shortened V by 3 bases and J by 3 bases, and 9 bases separated the two germline ends. Germline loops: CDR1 SGHKS, CDR2 YYEKEE (reference sequence). CDR3 length equals 13 residues. The CDR3 here is CASSWVNEETQYF. The CDR3 DNA sequence: TGTGCCAGCAGCTGGGTGAACGAAGAGACCCAGTACTTC.

The chain recombines TRBV3-1 with TRBJ2-7; D gene unclear. The CDR3 runs 13 residues. Germline V gives CDR1 LGHDT, CDR2 YNNKEL (reference sequence). V was trimmed by 4 bases and J by 6 bases, leaving 13 bases between them. The DNA of the CDR3 is TGTGCCAGCAGCCCCGGTCGGGTAGGCGAGCAGTACTTC. This codes for CASSPGRVGEQYF.

This chain links TRBV7-3 with TRBJ2-3; the match to TRBD2 covers 11 bases. The CDR3 runs to 16 residues. J gave up 5 bases and V 6 bases, and 10 bases lay outside the gene matches. Germline V gene sequence: CDR1 SGHTA, CDR2 FQGTGA. The CDR3 protein is CASSTFGLAGLDTQYF. CDR3 DNA: TGTGCCAGCAGTACCTTCGGACTAGCGGGTCTAGATACGCAGTATTTT.

This chain connects TRBV20-1 to TRBJ2-5, with D tentatively TRBD1 (6 bases). V was cut by 5 bases and J by 2 bases, with 9 bases left in between. The germline gives CDR1 DFQATT, CDR2 SNEGSKA (reference sequence). The CDR3 is made up of 12 amino acids. CDR3 bases: TGCAGTGCTCCCGGACAGCAAGAGACCCAGTACTTC. As protein: CSAPGQQETQYF.

V is TRBV11-3 and J is TRBJ1-2; unclear D gene. V was clipped by 0 bases and J by 7 bases, with 9 bases between them. The CDR3 runs to 13 residues. CDR1 is SGHNT, CDR2 YENEEA, per germline. This CDR3 is CASSLDRFRGYTF. The CDR3 region has the DNA TGTGCCAGCAGCTTAGATAGGTTTCGTGGCTACACCTTC.

In this sample, this clonotype turned up a few times. V gene TRBV9 combines with J gene TRBJ2-3; 7 bases map to TRBD2. The V segment lost 0 bases and the J segment 8 bases; nucleotides outside the gene matches: 6. The germline V gene has CDR1 SGDLS and CDR2 YYNGEE. The CDR3 covers 14 residues. The CDR3 region is CASSVGGSSATQYF. CDR3 sequence (DNA): TGTGCCAGCAGCGTAGGCGGGAGCTCCGCTACGCAGTATTTT.

The J gene is TRBJ2-5, the V gene TRBV3-1, with a tentative D call TRBD1 (6 bases). CDR3 length equals 14 residues. Between the trimmed V and J ends, which lost 3 bases and 5 bases, there was a span of 13 bases. The germline gives CDR1 LGHDT, CDR2 YNNKEL (reference sequence). The CDR3 region is CASSHLGGGETQYF. As DNA, the CDR3 is TGTGCCAGCAGCCACCTTGGGGGCGGGGAGACCCAGTACTTC.

The chain links TRBV5-1 to TRBJ2-1; perhaps TRBD2 as D (5 bases). V was pared by 0 bases and J by 0 bases, with 10 bases between. Germline CDR1 SGHRS, CDR2 YFSETQ. CDR3 length: 16 residues. Written as DNA, the CDR3 is TGCGCCAGCAGCTTGGCTGTTAGCGTCTCCTACAATGAGCAGTTCTTC. Amino acid sequence: CASSLAVSVSYNEQFF.

This rearrangement joins TRBV3-1 to TRBJ2-1; D is uncertain. Germline V gene lookup returns CDR1 LGHDT and CDR2 YNNKEL (reference sequence). The ends were cut back, 9 bases at V and 6 bases at J, with 15 bases in the middle. The CDR3 spans 13 residues. In DNA form, the CDR3 reads TGTGCCAGTACACAACGGCATCTCAATGAGCAGTTCTTC. It encodes CASTQRHLNEQFF.

This clonotype was observed a few times. The chain links TRBV10-1 to TRBJ2-2; no clear D. V was trimmed by 8 bases and J by 0 bases, leaving 7 bases between them. Looked up from germline, CDR1 is WNHNN and CDR2 is SYGVQD (reference sequence). The CDR3 contains 13 residues. CDR3 nucleotide sequence: TGCGCCAGCCGGTTGACGAACACCGGGGAGCTGTTTTTT. Protein product: CASRLTNTGELFF.

The genes are TRBV5-1 and TRBJ1-1; the D is unclear. Trimming left V 0 bases short and J 1 base short, with 10 bases between. Germline V gives CDR1 SGHRS, CDR2 YFSETQ. This CDR3 has 15 residues. The CDR3 region is CASSLELGGNTEAFF. CDR3 in DNA: TGCGCCAGCAGCTTGGAGCTGGGAGGGAACACTGAAGCTTTCTTT.

This clonotype was observed a handful of times. The rearrangement links TRBV10-3 to TRBJ2-1; 9 bases agree with TRBD2. Germline V CDR1 and CDR2: ENHRY, SYGVKD. V lost 8 bases to trimming and J lost 9 bases; unmatched junction nucleotides: 8. The CDR3 is made up of 13 amino acids. CDR3 region: CAIQQERGAEQFF. The CDR3 nucleotides read TGTGCCATCCAACAGGAGCGGGGGGCTGAGCAGTTCTTC.